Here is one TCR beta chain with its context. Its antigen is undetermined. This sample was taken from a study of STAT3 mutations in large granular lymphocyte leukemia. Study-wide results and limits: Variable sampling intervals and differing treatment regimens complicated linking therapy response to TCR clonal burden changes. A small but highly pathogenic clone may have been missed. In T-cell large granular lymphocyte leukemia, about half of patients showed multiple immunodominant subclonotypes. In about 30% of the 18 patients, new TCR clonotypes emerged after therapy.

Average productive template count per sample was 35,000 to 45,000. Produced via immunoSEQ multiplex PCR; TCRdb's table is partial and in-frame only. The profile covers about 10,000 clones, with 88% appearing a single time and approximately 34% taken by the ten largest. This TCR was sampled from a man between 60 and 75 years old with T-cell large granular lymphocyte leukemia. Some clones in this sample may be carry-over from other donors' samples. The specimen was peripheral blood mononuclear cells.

CDR3 in DNA: TGTGCCAGTACCACAGGGGGGGAAAAACTGTTTTTT. This translates into CASTTGGEKLFF. The chain employs TRBV19 and TRBJ1-4, with 8 bases lining up with TRBD1. Germline lookup yields CDR1 LNHDA and CDR2 SQIVND (reference sequence). The CDR3 length is 12 residues. After removal of 7 bases from V and 8 bases from J, the junction contained 3 bases not matched to a gene.